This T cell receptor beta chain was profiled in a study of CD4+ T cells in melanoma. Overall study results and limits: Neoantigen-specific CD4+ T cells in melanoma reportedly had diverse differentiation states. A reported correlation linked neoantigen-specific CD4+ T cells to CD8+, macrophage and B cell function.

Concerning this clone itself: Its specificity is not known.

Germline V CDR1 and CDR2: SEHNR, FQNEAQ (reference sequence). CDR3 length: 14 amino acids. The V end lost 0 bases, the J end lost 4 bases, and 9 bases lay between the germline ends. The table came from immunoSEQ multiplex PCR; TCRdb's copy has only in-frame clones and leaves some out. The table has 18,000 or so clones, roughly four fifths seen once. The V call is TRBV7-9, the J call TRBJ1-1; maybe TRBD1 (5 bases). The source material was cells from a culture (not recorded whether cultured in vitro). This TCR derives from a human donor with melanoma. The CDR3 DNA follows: TGTGCCAGCAGCTTAGCGCTGGGGGTCACTGAAGCTTTCTTT. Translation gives CASSLALGVTEAFF.